This T cell receptor beta chain was sequenced during a study of blood T cell repertoires in COVID-19. About the research overall: T cells, B-cell-depleted T cells, or PBMCs provided the cDNA or gDNA that served as material.

Original processing notes: Amplifying reference gene primers gave estimates of nucleated cell counts. The table came from immunoSEQ multiplex PCR; TCRdb's copy has only in-frame clones and leaves some out. That table supplies the V and J calls and clone size; D and trimming were determined from the DNA. The sample has 250,000 to 350,000 clones, roughly 86% seen once. From germline, CDR1 is LNHDA and CDR2 SQIVND (reference sequence). J was trimmed by 2 bases and V by 6 bases; bases with no gene match: 16. The CDR3 consists of 19 residues. Seattle participants joined during active infection and were tracked over time.

The sequence came from a woman aged 25 to 39 with COVID-19, enrolled during active disease. The V gene is TRBV19, the J gene TRBJ1-5; 10 bases are shared with TRBD1. Sequenced input: peripheral blood. The CDR3 DNA reads TGTGCCAGTAGGAGCCAAATCGGGACAGGGGCAATCGGCAATCAGCCCCAGCATTTT. It codes for CASRSQIGTGAIGNQPQHF. Supplemented by reference TRBV19 and TRBJ1-5, the full variable domain reads DGGITQSPKYLFRKEGQNVTLSCEQNLNHDAMYWYRQDPGQGLRLIYYSQIVNDFQKGDIAEGYSVSREKKESFPLTVTSAQKNPTAFYLCASRSQIGTGAIGNQPQHFGDGTRLSIL.